A single sample gave rise to the 20 T cell receptor beta chains below, sequenced in a study of T cells in Graves' hyperthyroidism and ophthalmopathy. There were TCR beta CDR3 regions amplified from RNA transcripts. HTBI primers were used for first-round RT-PCR of the TCR CDR3. TCRdb ran MiXCR on the multiplex PCR reads and lists one entry per CDR3 protein. The profile covers some 760,000 distinct CDR3 sequences, with 11% to 15% appearing a single time and roughly 10% taken by the ten largest. The sample taken for sequencing was blood. These receptors were collected from a young woman with Graves' hyperthyroidism.

This clonotype occurred many times. J is TRBJ2-1 and V is TRBV7-8, with 7 bases that match TRBD2. Per germline, CDR1 SGHVS and CDR2 FQNEAQ. CDR3 size: 16 residues. V lost 1 base and J lost 0; bases outside the gene matches: 3. DNA of the CDR3: TGTGCCAGCAGCTTAGTGACGGGAGGCTCCTACAATGAGCAGTTCTTC. It yields the protein CASSLVTGGSYNEQFF.

Remarks on this clonotype: As the CDR3 is not closed by the conserved phenylalanine or tryptophan, this likely results from a read error. The chain couples TRBV5-1 to TRBJ2-1; D might be TRBD1 (5 bases). Per the germline V gene, CDR1 is SGHRS and CDR2 is YFSETQ. With 4 bases removed from V and 1 base from J, the gap between germline ends came to 9 bases. This CDR3 is built from 14 residues. Here the CDR3 reads CASSLQESYNEQFL. CDR3 nucleotides: TGCGCCAGCAGCCTACAGGAGTCCTACAATGAGCAGTTCCTC.

The CDR3 reads CATSARDRRNNEQFF. CDR3 in DNA: TGTGCCACCAGTGCGCGGGACAGGCGAAACAATGAGCAGTTCTTC. The V gene is TRBV24-1, the J gene TRBJ2-1; 8 nucleotides agree with TRBD1. This CDR3 region has 15 residues. Germline V CDR1 and CDR2: KGHDR, SFDVKD. J was trimmed by 5 bases and V by 5 bases; bases with no gene match: 7.

This clonotype occurred once. The chain joins TRBV14 to TRBJ2-7, with D maybe TRBD2 (6 bases). The CDR3 extends over 17 amino acids. Trimming cost V 1 base and J 0 bases, with 16 bases left between them. Germline V gives CDR1 SGHDN, CDR2 FVKESK. The CDR3 is CASSQVFGGIDSYEQYF. Here the CDR3 DNA reads TGTGCCAGCAGCCAAGTGTTCGGCGGGATAGACTCCTACGAGCAGTACTTC.

This clonotype was observed a handful of times. The chain uses TRBV20-1 and TRBJ1-2, with a possible D match to TRBD1 (6 bases). V was pared by 6 bases and J by 6 bases, with 14 bases between. The CDR3 has 12 amino acids. Germline values: CDR1 DFQATT, CDR2 SNEGSKA (reference sequence). The CDR3, as DNA: TGCAGTGCCGCCACAGGGTGGGATGGCTACACCTTC. It encodes CSAATGWDGYTF.

The chain carries TRBV4-1 and TRBJ2-3, with 10 nucleotides matching TRBD1. Germline trimming cut 4 bases from V and 5 bases from J; bases unmatched to any gene: 9. The CDR3 is 16 amino acids. The germline V gene encodes CDR1 MGHRA and CDR2 YSYEKL. The CDR3 DNA is TGCGCCAGCAGCCGTGGGACAGGGGTGCAATTAGATACGCAGTATTTT. Its translation: CASSRGTGVQLDTQYF.

V gene TRBV30 combines with J gene TRBJ2-2, with 14 bases aligning to TRBD2. The CDR3 loop spans 16 amino acids. V trimming: 4 bases; J trimming: 6 bases; junction bases outside the gene matches: 7. Germline V lookup: CDR1 GTSNPN, CDR2 SVGIG (reference sequence). The CDR3 DNA sequence: TGTGCCTGGAACCTAGGACTAGCGGGAGGACCCGGGGAGCTGTTTTTT. It is translated as CAWNLGLAGGPGELFF.

In its sample, this clonotype was seen a few times. This chain links TRBV4-3 with TRBJ2-1, with TRBD1 matching 8 bases. The ends lost 2 bases at V and 6 bases at J; junction bases unmatched: 6. This CDR3 has 15 residues. Per the germline V gene, CDR1 is LGHNA and CDR2 is YSLEER. Here the CDR3 DNA reads TGCGCCAGCAGCCAACAGGGGGCTAACTCCAATGAGCAGTTCTTC. As protein: CASSQQGANSNEQFF.

V and J are TRBV29-1 and TRBJ2-1; TRBD2 matches 9 bases. CDR1 SQVTM and CDR2 ANQGSEA come from the germline V gene. CDR3 length: 15 amino acids. With V trimmed by 4 bases and J by 5 bases, 9 bases remained unmatched. CDR3 protein: CSVGLRLAGHNEQFF. DNA of the CDR3: TGCAGCGTTGGGCTGCGGCTAGCGGGGCACAATGAGCAGTTCTTC.

This clonotype appeared many times. The genes are TRBV5-1 and TRBJ2-1; the D is unclear. CDR3 size: 16 residues. The germline V gene has CDR1 SGHRS and CDR2 YFSETQ. Trimming cost V 2 bases and J 0 bases, with 12 bases left between them. The CDR3 protein is CASSFWFMSSYNEQFF. The CDR3 nucleotides are TGCGCCAGCAGCTTTTGGTTTATGAGCTCCTACAATGAGCAGTTCTTC. The whole variable domain, filled in from reference TRBV5-1 and TRBJ2-1, reads KAGVTQTPRYLIKTRGQQVTLSCSPISGHRSVSWYQQTPGQGLQFLFEYFSETQRNKGNFPGRFSGRQFSNSRSEMNVSTLELGDSALYLCASSFWFMSSYNEQFFGPGTRLTVL.

The sample holds a few counts of this clonotype. The gene calls are TRBV19 and TRBJ2-1; the D is unclear. Germline CDR1 and CDR2: LNHDA and SQIVND (reference sequence). The CDR3 totals 14 residues. V gave up 4 bases and J gave up 2 bases, with 9 bases separating them. CDR3 in amino acids: CASSRASPYNEQFF. The CDR3, as DNA: TGTGCCAGTAGTAGAGCCAGTCCCTACAATGAGCAGTTCTTC.

The chain carries TRBV7-2 and TRBJ1-4; 7 bases agree with TRBD1. CDR3 size: 15 residues. Germline V lookup: CDR1 SGHTA, CDR2 FQGNSA. The V gene end was trimmed by 5 bases and the J gene end by 6 bases; junction bases not matched to a gene: 9. The CDR3 nucleotides read TGTGCCAGCAGCCCGCCCGGGACAGATTATGAAAAACTGTTTTTT. Translating gives CASSPPGTDYEKLFF.

This clonotype has a count of ten or more. The rearrangement links TRBV29-1 to TRBJ1-2, with 9 bases fitting TRBD1. Germline trimming cut 3 bases from V and 1 base from J; bases unmatched to any gene: 3. Germline lookup yields CDR1 SQVTM and CDR2 ANQGSEA. This CDR3 has 14 amino acids. The CDR3: CSVDLDRGNYGYTF. The CDR3, as DNA: TGCAGCGTTGATTTGGACAGGGGTAACTATGGCTACACCTTC. Supplemented by reference TRBV29-1 and TRBJ1-2, the full variable domain reads SAVISQKPSRDICQRGTSLTIQCQVDSQVTMMFWYRQQPGQSLTLIATANQGSEATYESGFVIDKFPISRPNLTFSTLTVSNMSPEDSSIYLCSVDLDRGNYGYTFGSGTRLTVV.

About this clonotype itself: A much larger clonotype is one base distant, so this may be a read error. The CDR3 DNA is TGTGTCAGCTCACCACCGACGGTACTCTCTGGAAACACCATATATTTT. This gives the protein CVSSPPTVLSGNTIYF. This chain joins TRBV18 and TRBJ1-3; D is unclear. The CDR3 runs 16 residues. Germline-derived CDR1 and CDR2 are KGHSH and LQKENI.

This clonotype has at least ten counts. The chain couples TRBV7-9 to TRBJ2-2; D remains ambiguous. Germline CDR1 is SEHNR and CDR2 is FQNEAQ (reference sequence). V lost 2 bases to trimming and J lost 6 bases, with 16 bases between them. The CDR3 extends over 16 amino acids. CDR3 sequence: CASSLWSGSLAGELFF. The CDR3 region has the DNA TGTGCCAGCAGCTTATGGTCTGGGTCTCTGGCCGGGGAGCTGTTTTTT.

V is TRBV20-1 and J is TRBJ2-1; 10 bases match TRBD2. CDR3 length: 14 residues. V was pared by 5 bases and J by 8 bases, with 9 bases of the junction left unmatched. Germline V lookup: CDR1 DFQATT, CDR2 SNEGSKA (reference sequence). DNA of the CDR3: TGCAGTGCTCAAAGGACTAGCGGAAGGGATGAGCAGTTCTTC. Translating it yields CSAQRTSGRDEQFF.

Regarding this clonotype: Given a much more abundant clone one base away, this may be a read error. The chain joins TRBV20-1 to TRBJ2-7; 8 nucleotides agree with TRBD2. J was trimmed by 7 bases and V by 3 bases; bases with no gene match: 14. Germline V gene lookup returns CDR1 DFQATT and CDR2 SNEGSKA (reference sequence). This CDR3 has 15 residues. The CDR3, as DNA: TGCAGTGCTAGGCAAGCGGGAGTAGTACTCGATGAGCAGTACTTC. Its protein product is CSARQAGVVLDEQYF.

This clonotype was found a few times. J is TRBJ1-1 and V is TRBV28; D is unresolved. Trimming took 8 bases from V and 1 from J, leaving 14 bases between them. The CDR3 is 14 amino acids. The germline gives CDR1 MDHEN, CDR2 SYDVKM. The CDR3 region is CASSTRWGNTEAFF. Here the CDR3 DNA reads TGTGCCAGCTCGACGAGGTGGGGGAACACTGAAGCTTTCTTT.

The chain uses TRBV7-2 and TRBJ1-2; D not certain. The germline gives CDR1 SGHTA, CDR2 FQGNSA. Trimming shortened V by 1 base and J by 4 bases, and 10 bases separated the two germline ends. The CDR3 consists of 14 residues. This CDR3 is CASSLVGSRYGYTF. The CDR3 DNA follows: TGTGCCAGCAGCTTAGTTGGGTCGCGCTATGGCTACACCTTC.

This clonotype was detected only a few times. The CDR3 protein is CASSQDRLPYEQYF. The CDR3 DNA sequence: TGTGCCAGCAGCCAAGACAGGTTGCCCTACGAGCAGTACTTC. The chain links TRBV7-9 to TRBJ2-7, with D possibly TRBD1 on 6 matching bases. V lost 5 bases, J lost 2 bases, and 13 bases lay in between. Germline V gene sequence: CDR1 SEHNR, CDR2 FQNEAQ (reference sequence). The CDR3 spans 14 residues. Full variable domain (missing parts from reference TRBV7-9 and TRBJ2-7): DTGVSQNPRHKITKRGQNVTFRCDPISEHNRLYWYRQTLGQGPEFLTYFQNEAQLEKSRLLSDRFSAERPKGSFSTLEIQRTEQGDSAMYLCASSQDRLPYEQYFGPGTRLTVT.